This TCR beta chain was sequenced for a study of T cells in Graves' hyperthyroidism and ophthalmopathy. Overall study context: Peripheral blood specimens were obtained at initial diagnosis, prior to any treatment.

Hyperthyroidism was newly diagnosed in patients aged 18 to 65 (duration under 2 months). Uncontrolled infection, other autoimmune disease, pregnancy and lactation each barred patients from inclusion. This clonotype was seen only a few times. Its cognate antigen is unknown. Study-wide findings and caveats: The majority of expanded thyroid clonotypes above 0.001 also appeared in blood.

Researchers amplified the TCR beta CDR3 regions from RNA transcripts. Primed by the HTBI set, a first-round RT-PCR was run on the TCR CDR3. TCRdb used MiXCR to reprocess the multiplex PCR reads, holding one entry per CDR3 protein. Of fewer than 550,000 distinct CDR3 sequences in the sample, 15% to 19% were seen once. This TCR came from a woman aged 18-29 years with Graves' hyperthyroidism. Sequencing was carried out using blood.

CDR3 residues: CASSIKTGGNYGYTF. DNA of the CDR3: TGTGCCAGTAGTATAAAAACAGGGGGTAACTATGGCTACACCTTC. The rearrangement uses TRBV19 and TRBJ1-2, with 8 bases that match TRBD1. Germline CDR1 LNHDA, CDR2 SQIVND (reference sequence). The V gene end was trimmed by 2 bases and the J gene end by 1 base; junction bases not matched to a gene: 3. The CDR3 has 15 amino acids.